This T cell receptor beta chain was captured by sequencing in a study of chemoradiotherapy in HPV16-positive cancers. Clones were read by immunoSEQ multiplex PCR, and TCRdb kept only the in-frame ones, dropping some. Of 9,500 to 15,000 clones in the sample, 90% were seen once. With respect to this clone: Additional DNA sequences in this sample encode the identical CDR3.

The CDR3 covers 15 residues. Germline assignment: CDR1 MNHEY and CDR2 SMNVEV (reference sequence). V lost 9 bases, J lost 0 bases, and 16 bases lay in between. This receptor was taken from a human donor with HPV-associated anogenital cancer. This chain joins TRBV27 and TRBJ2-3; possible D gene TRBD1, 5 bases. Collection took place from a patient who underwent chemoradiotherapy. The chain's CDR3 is CASTPDRTSTDTQYF. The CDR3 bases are TGTGCCAGTACCCCAGACAGAACTAGCACAGATACGCAGTATTTT.